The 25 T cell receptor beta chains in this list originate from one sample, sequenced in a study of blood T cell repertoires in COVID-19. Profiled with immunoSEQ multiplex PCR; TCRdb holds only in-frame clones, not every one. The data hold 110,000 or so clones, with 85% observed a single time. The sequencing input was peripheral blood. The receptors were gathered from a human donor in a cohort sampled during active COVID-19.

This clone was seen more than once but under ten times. The CDR3 DNA reads as TGCGCCAGCAGCCAAGTAATTCAAGAGACCCAGTACTTC. As protein: CASSQVIQETQYF. This chain uses TRBV4-3 with TRBJ2-5, with D unresolved. The CDR3 has 13 residues. V was shortened by 1 base and J by 2 bases, with 5 bases between the two germline ends. Germline V CDR1 and CDR2: LGHNA, YSLEER.

The CDR3 is CASSSIAPEQFF. The CDR3 nucleotides read TGTGCCAGCAGTTCTATAGCGCCTGAGCAGTTCTTC. The rearrangement uses TRBV6-2 or TRBV6-3 and TRBJ2-1; tentatively, D is TRBD2 (5 bases). The germline CDR1 and CDR2 sequences are MNHEY and SVGEGT. V dropped 4 bases and J dropped 9 bases, with 10 bases sitting between them. This CDR3 comprises 12 residues.

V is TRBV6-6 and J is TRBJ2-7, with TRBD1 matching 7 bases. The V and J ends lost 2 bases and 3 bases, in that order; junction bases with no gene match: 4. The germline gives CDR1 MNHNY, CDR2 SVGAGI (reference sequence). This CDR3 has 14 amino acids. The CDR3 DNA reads TGTGCCAGCAGTTACAGGGGACAGTACTACGAGCAGTACTTC. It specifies CASSYRGQYYEQYF.

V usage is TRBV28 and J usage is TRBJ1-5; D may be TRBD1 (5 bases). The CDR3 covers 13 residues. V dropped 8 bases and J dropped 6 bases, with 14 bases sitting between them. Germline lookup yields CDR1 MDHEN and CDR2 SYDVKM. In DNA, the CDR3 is TGTGCCAGCTCTAGGGGCATCGTTCAGCCCCAGCATTTT. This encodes CASSRGIVQPQHF.

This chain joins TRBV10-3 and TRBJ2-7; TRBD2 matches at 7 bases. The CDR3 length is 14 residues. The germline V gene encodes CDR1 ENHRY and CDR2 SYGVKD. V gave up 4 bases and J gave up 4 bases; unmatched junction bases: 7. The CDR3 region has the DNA TGTGCCATCAGTGCTACCGGGACTATTTACGAGCAGTACTTC. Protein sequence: CAISATGTIYEQYF.

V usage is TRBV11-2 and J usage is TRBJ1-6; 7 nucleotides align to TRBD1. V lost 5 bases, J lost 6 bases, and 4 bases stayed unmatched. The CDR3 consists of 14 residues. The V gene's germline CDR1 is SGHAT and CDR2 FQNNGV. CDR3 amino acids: CASSPGQFNSPLHF. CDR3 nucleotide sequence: TGTGCCAGCAGCCCGGGACAGTTTAATTCACCCCTCCACTTT.

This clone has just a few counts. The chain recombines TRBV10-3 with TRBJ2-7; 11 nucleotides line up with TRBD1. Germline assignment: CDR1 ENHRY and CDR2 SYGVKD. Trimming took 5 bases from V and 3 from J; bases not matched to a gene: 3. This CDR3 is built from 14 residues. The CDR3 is CAISSGTGGYEQYF. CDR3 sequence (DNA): TGTGCCATCAGTAGTGGGACAGGGGGCTACGAGCAGTACTTC.

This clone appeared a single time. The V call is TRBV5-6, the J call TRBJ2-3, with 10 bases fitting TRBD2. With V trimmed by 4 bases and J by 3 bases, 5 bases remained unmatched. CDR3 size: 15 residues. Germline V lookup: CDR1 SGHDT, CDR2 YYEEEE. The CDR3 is CASSEPSGGTDTQYF. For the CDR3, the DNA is TGTGCCAGCAGCGAACCTAGCGGGGGTACAGATACGCAGTATTTT.

Here the CDR3 reads CASSLGQGAEDTQYF. The DNA for the CDR3 is TGTGCCAGCAGTCTTGGACAGGGGGCTGAAGATACGCAGTATTTT. The V call is TRBV11-3, the J call TRBJ2-3; 11 bases are a match to TRBD1. The CDR3 is 15 amino acids. CDR1 and CDR2 (germline): SGHNT, YENEEA. The trim removed 6 bases at V and 5 bases at J, leaving 7 bases unmatched.

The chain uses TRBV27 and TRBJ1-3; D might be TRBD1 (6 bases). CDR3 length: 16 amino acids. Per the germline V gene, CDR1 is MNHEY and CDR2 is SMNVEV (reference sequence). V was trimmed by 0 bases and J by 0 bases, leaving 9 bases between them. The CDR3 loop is CASSLSGTYSGNTIYF. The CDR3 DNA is TGTGCCAGCAGTTTATCAGGGACATACTCTGGAAACACCATATATTTT.

CDR3: CASSPDRFRLGYYGYTF. Here the CDR3 DNA reads TGTGCCAGCAGCCCTGACAGATTCCGGCTGGGGTACTATGGCTACACCTTC. V is TRBV7-2 and J is TRBJ1-2; a possible D gene is TRBD1 (5 bases). This CDR3 contains 17 residues. Germline-derived CDR1 and CDR2 are SGHTA and FQGNSA. V was clipped by 5 bases and J by 3 bases, with 22 bases between them. Supplemented by reference TRBV7-2 and TRBJ1-2, the full variable domain reads GAGVSQSPSNKVTEKGKDVELRCDPISGHTALYWYRQSLGQGLEFLIYFQGNSAPDKSGLPSDRFSAERTGGSVSTLTIQRTQQEDSAVYLCASSPDRFRLGYYGYTFGSGTRLTVV.

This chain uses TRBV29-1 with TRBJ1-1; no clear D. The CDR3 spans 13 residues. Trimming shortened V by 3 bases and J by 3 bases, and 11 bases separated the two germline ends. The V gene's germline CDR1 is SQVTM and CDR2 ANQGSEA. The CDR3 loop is CSVESAPYTEAFF. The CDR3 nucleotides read TGCAGCGTTGAGAGTGCCCCTTACACTGAAGCTTTCTTT.

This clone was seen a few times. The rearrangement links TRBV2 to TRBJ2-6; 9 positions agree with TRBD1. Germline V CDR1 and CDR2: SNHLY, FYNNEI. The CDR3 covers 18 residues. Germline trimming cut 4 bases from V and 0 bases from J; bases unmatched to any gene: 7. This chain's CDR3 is CASSVRTGGFSGANVLTF. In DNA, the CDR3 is TGTGCCAGCAGTGTGCGTACAGGGGGCTTCTCTGGGGCCAACGTCCTGACTTTC.

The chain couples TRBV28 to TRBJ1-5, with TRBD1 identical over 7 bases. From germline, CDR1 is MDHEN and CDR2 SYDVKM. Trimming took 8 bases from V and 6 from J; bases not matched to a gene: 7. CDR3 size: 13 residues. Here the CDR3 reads CASRQGGSQPQHF. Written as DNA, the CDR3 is TGTGCCAGCCGACAGGGAGGTAGTCAGCCCCAGCATTTT.

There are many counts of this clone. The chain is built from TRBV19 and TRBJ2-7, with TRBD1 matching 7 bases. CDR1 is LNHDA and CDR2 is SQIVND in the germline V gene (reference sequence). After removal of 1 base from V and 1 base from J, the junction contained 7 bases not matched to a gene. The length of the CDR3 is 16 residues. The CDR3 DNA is TGTGCCAGTAGTATAGCAGGGGACAGTAATTCCTACGAGCAGTACTTC. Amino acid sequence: CASSIAGDSNSYEQYF.

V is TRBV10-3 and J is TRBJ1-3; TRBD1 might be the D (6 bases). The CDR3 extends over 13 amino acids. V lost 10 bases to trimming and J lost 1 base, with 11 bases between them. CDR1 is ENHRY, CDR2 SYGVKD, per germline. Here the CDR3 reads CATEDSSGNTIYF. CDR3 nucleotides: TGTGCCACCGAGGACAGTTCTGGAAACACCATATATTTT.

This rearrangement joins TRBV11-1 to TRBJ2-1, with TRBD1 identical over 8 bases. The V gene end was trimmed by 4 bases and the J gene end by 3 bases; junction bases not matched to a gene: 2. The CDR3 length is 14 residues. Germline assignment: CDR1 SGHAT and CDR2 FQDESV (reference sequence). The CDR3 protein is CASSSDRGYNEQFF. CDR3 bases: TGTGCCAGCAGCTCCGACAGGGGCTACAATGAGCAGTTCTTC. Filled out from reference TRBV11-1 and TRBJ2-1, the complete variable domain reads EAEVAQSPRYKITEKSQAVAFWCDPISGHATLYWYRQILGQGPELLVQFQDESVVDDSQLPKDRFSAERLKGVDSTLKIQPAELGDSAMYLCASSSDRGYNEQFFGPGTRLTVL.

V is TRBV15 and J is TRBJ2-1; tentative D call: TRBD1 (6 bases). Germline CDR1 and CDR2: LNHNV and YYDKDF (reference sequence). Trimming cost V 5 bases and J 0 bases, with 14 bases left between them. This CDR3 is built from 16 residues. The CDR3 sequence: CATSGMDRSSYNEQFF. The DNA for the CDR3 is TGTGCCACCAGCGGGATGGACAGAAGCTCCTACAATGAGCAGTTCTTC.

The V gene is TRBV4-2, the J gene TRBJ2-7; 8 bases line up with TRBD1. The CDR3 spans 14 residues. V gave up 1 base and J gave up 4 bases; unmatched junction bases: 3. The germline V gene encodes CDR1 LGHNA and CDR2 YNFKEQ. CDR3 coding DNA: TGTGCCAGCAGCCAAGGGACAGGGTTTTACGAGCAGTACTTC. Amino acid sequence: CASSQGTGFYEQYF.

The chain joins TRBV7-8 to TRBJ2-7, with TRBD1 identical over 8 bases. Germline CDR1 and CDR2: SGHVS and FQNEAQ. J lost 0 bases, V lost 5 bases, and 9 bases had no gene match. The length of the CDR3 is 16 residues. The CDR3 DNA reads TGTGCCAGCAGCCTGGGCCGGGACAGGAGCTCCTACGAGCAGTACTTC. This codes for CASSLGRDRSSYEQYF.

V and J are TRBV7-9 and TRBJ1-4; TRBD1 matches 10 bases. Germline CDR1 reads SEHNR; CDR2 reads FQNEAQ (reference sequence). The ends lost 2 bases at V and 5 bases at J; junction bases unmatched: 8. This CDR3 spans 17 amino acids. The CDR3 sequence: CASSLTNPGQGNEKLFF. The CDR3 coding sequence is TGTGCCAGCAGCTTAACTAATCCGGGACAGGGGAATGAAAAACTGTTTTTT.

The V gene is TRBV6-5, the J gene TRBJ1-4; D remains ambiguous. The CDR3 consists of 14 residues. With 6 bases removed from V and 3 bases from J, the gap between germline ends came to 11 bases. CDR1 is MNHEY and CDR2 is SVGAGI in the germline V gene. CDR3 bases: TGTGCCAGCAGAGTGGCAGGCGCTAATGAAAAACTGTTTTTT. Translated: CASRVAGANEKLFF.

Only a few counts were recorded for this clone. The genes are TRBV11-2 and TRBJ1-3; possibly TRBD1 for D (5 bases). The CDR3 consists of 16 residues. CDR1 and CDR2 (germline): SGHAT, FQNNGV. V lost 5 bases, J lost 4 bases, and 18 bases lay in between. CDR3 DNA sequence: TGTGCCAGCAGCCCTCGCGGGGCGGCGGGGGGAAACACCATATATTTT. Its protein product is CASSPRGAAGGNTIYF.

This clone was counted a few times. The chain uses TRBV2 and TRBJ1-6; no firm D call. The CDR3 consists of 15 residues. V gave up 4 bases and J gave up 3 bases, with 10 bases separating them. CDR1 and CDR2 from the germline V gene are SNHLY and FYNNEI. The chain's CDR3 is CASSVGPGYNSPLHF. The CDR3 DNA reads TGTGCCAGCAGTGTTGGGCCTGGCTATAATTCACCCCTCCACTTT.

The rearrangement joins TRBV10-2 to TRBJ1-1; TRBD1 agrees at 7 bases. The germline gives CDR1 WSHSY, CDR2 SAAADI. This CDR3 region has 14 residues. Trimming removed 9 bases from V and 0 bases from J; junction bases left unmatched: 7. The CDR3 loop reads CASRTGLMNTEAFF. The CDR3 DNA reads TGCGCCAGTCGGACAGGACTGATGAACACTGAAGCTTTCTTT.